These 20 T cell receptor beta chains share one sample of origin, sequenced in a study of CD8+ T cells in alopecia areata. cDNA serving as the sequencing template came from extracted, reverse transcribed RNA. Measured with immunoSEQ multiplex PCR; TCRdb has only the in-frame clones, and not every one. The sample records about 140,000 clones, more than 85% being singletons. Treatment noted: oral pan-JAK inhibitor, 5-10 mg twice daily. Sequenced material: CD8+ T cells sorted from blood, taken at week 4, from a patient treated with tofacitinib. The receptors were gathered from a human donor with alopecia areata.

The genes are TRBV11-2 and TRBJ2-5; possibly TRBD1 or TRBD2 for D (5 bases each). The CDR3 totals 15 residues. Germline assignment: CDR1 SGHAT and CDR2 FQNNGV. V was pared by 3 bases and J by 1 base, with 12 bases between. The CDR3: CASSFTGTSQETQYF. DNA of the CDR3: TGTGCCAGCAGCTTCACGGGGACCTCCCAAGAGACCCAGTACTTC.

V and J are TRBV7-3 and TRBJ2-2; D is unresolved. The CDR3 length is 12 residues. The V end was cut by 5 bases, the J end by 7 bases, with 8 bases between. CDR1 and CDR2 (germline): SGHTA, FQGTGA. CDR3 DNA sequence: TGTGCCAGCAGCCCTGGCGGCGGGGAGCTGTTTTTT. This translates into CASSPGGGELFF.

The gene calls are TRBV6-1 and TRBJ1-5; D is uncertain. V was pared by 6 bases and J by 0 bases, with 9 bases between. The CDR3 is 14 amino acids. In germline, CDR1 is MNHNS, CDR2 SASEGT. The chain's CDR3 is CASRTLDSNQPQHF. The CDR3 DNA sequence: TGTGCCAGCAGGACACTTGATAGCAATCAGCCCCAGCATTTT.

The V gene is TRBV5-1, the J gene TRBJ2-1, with 7 bases identical to TRBD1. The ends lost 0 bases at V and 5 bases at J; junction bases unmatched: 8. Germline CDR1 SGHRS, CDR2 YFSETQ. The CDR3 runs 16 residues. Here the CDR3 reads CASSLDFGTAHNEQFF. The CDR3 nucleotides are TGCGCCAGCAGCTTGGACTTCGGGACAGCTCACAATGAGCAGTTCTTC.

The chain links TRBV10-3 to TRBJ1-2; no firm D call. This CDR3 has 12 residues. Germline CDR1 reads ENHRY; CDR2 reads SYGVKD. V was trimmed by 6 bases and J by 4 bases, leaving 9 bases between them. CDR3 protein: CAIRRRIYGYTF. In nucleotides, the CDR3 is TGTGCCATCAGGCGGCGGATCTATGGCTACACCTTC.

Only a few counts were recorded for this clone. The chain has TRBV27 and TRBJ2-7; D is uncertain. CDR1 is MNHEY, CDR2 SMNVEV, per germline (reference sequence). There are 13 residues in the CDR3. V lost 6 bases, J lost 3 bases, and 12 bases lay in between. The CDR3 DNA sequence: TGTGCCAGCAGCCGTCGGATGGACTACGAGCAGTACTTC. It specifies CASSRRMDYEQYF.

Remarks on this clone: Other DNA sequences in the sample encode the same CDR3. The chain is built from TRBV19 and TRBJ2-1; TRBD2 matches 8 bases. This CDR3 spans 14 amino acids. Germline CDR1 reads LNHDA; CDR2 reads SQIVND (reference sequence). Losses at the gene ends were 6 bases for V and 3 bases for J; bases not matched to a gene: 4. In DNA form, the CDR3 reads TGTGCCAGTAGCCGGGGGGGGGACTACAATGAGCAGTTCTTC. It encodes CASSRGGDYNEQFF.

This chain uses TRBV5-1 with TRBJ2-1, with TRBD2 identical over 16 bases. The germline V gene encodes CDR1 SGHRS and CDR2 YFSETQ. V trimming: 4 bases; J trimming: 2 bases; junction bases outside the gene matches: 6. The length of the CDR3 is 18 residues. The CDR3 sequence: CASSTGGLAGGPYNEQFF. CDR3 sequence (DNA): TGCGCCAGCAGCACCGGGGGACTAGCGGGAGGGCCCTACAATGAGCAGTTCTTC.

The chain combines TRBV27 with TRBJ2-1; 11 nucleotides match TRBD2. CDR3 length equals 17 residues. J was trimmed by 0 bases and V by 4 bases; bases with no gene match: 5. Germline assignment: CDR1 MNHEY and CDR2 SMNVEV (reference sequence). CDR3: CASSSGTSGPSYNEQFF. Here the CDR3 DNA reads TGTGCCAGCAGTTCCGGGACTAGCGGTCCCTCCTACAATGAGCAGTTCTTC.

V gene TRBV29-1 combines with J gene TRBJ2-7, with TRBD1 as a possible D gene (5 bases). Germline loops: CDR1 SQVTM, CDR2 ANQGSEA. There are 15 residues in the CDR3. V lost 2 bases and J 0 bases, leaving 14 bases between the germline ends. CDR3 residues: CSVEQVGRVSYEQYF. CDR3 in DNA: TGCAGCGTTGAACAAGTCGGCAGGGTCTCCTACGAGCAGTACTTC.

The CDR3 protein is CASGPFSVAGANVLTF. The CDR3 coding sequence is TGTGCCAGCGGCCCCTTCAGCGTCGCTGGGGCCAACGTCCTGACTTTC. The rearrangement joins TRBV27 to TRBJ2-6, with D hard to call. This CDR3 is built from 16 residues. V was clipped by 8 bases and J by 2 bases, with 16 bases between them. Per the germline V gene, CDR1 is MNHEY and CDR2 is SMNVEV (reference sequence).

Note on this clone: Other DNA sequences in this sample translate to the same CDR3. The CDR3 DNA sequence: TGCGCCAGCAGCTCGGGACAATCCTACGAGCAGTACTTC. It encodes CASSSGQSYEQYF. V gene TRBV5-1 combines with J gene TRBJ2-7; TRBD1 might be the D (6 bases). V was shortened by 3 bases and J by 1 base, with 8 bases between the two germline ends. This CDR3 contains 13 residues. CDR1 is SGHRS and CDR2 is YFSETQ in the germline V gene.

The chain carries TRBV7-9 and TRBJ2-3, with D tentatively TRBD2 (5 bases). Germline V gene sequence: CDR1 SEHNR, CDR2 FQNEAQ (reference sequence). Trimming took 2 bases from V and 5 from J, leaving 11 bases between them. This CDR3 is built from 14 residues. The CDR3 coding sequence is TGTGCCAGCAGCTTACCCCAGCGGATAGATACGCAGTATTTT. Residues: CASSLPQRIDTQYF.

The chain links TRBV9 to TRBJ1-5, with a weak D call TRBD1 (6 bases). V shed 0 bases and J shed 4 bases, with 8 bases lying between them. CDR1 is SGDLS, CDR2 YYNGEE, per germline. The length of the CDR3 is 14 residues. CDR3 loop: CASSVGTDNQPQHF. DNA for the CDR3: TGTGCCAGCAGCGTAGGGACAGATAATCAGCCCCAGCATTTT.

Notes on this clone: In the same sample, other DNA sequences code for this CDR3. The chain is built from TRBV6-1 and TRBJ2-7; no definite D call. The germline CDR1 and CDR2 sequences are MNHNS and SASEGT. This CDR3 comprises 11 residues. Trimming removed 4 bases at V and 1 base at J, with 2 bases between. CDR3 sequence (DNA): TGTGCCAGCAGTGGTTCCTACGAGCAGTACTTC. Translation: CASSGSYEQYF.

The chain links TRBV30 to TRBJ2-2, with D uncertain. The CDR3 loop spans 14 amino acids. The germline V and J ends were trimmed by 0 bases and 3 bases, with 8 bases remaining between them. The germline CDR1 and CDR2 sequences are GTSNPN and SVGIG (reference sequence). CDR3 residues: CAWSVPQHTGELFF. The CDR3 DNA reads as TGTGCCTGGAGTGTCCCCCAGCACACCGGGGAGCTGTTTTTT.

The chain employs TRBV5-6 and TRBJ1-6; no clear D. V was clipped by 0 bases and J by 7 bases, with 8 bases between them. Germline loops: CDR1 SGHDT, CDR2 YYEEEE. The CDR3 extends over 14 amino acids. The CDR3 is CASSLVTANSPLHF. Here the CDR3 DNA reads TGTGCCAGCAGCTTGGTTACCGCCAATTCACCCCTCCACTTT.

The chain has TRBV28 and TRBJ2-2; D may correspond to TRBD1 or TRBD2 (5 bases each). Deletions cut 10 bases from V and 4 bases from J, with 13 bases between. The CDR3 covers 13 residues. Germline CDR1 and CDR2: MDHEN and SYDVKM. This chain's CDR3 is CATLRDGTGELFF. As DNA, the CDR3 is TGTGCCACTCTCCGGGACGGCACCGGGGAGCTGTTTTTT.

This clone came up a few times. This chain joins TRBV29-1 and TRBJ2-1; 14 positions agree with TRBD2. The germline V gene has CDR1 SQVTM and CDR2 ANQGSEA. V was pared by 6 bases and J by 10 bases, with 8 bases of the junction left unmatched. This CDR3 has 14 residues. Here the CDR3 DNA reads TGCAGCGTCTACGGACTAGCGGGAGGATTAGAGCAGTTCTTC. Translating it yields CSVYGLAGGLEQFF.

The chain couples TRBV4-1 to TRBJ2-7; TRBD2 aligns across 12 bases. V lost 1 base to trimming and J lost 12 bases; unmatched junction nucleotides: 10. CDR3 size: 15 residues. Germline V lookup: CDR1 MGHRA, CDR2 YSYEKL. This CDR3 is CASSQVKTSGRLWYF. CDR3 nucleotide sequence: TGCGCCAGCAGCCAAGTGAAGACTAGCGGGAGACTATGGTACTTC.